This T cell receptor beta chain emerged from a study of regulatory T cells in long-lasting Graves disease. Both iRepertoire HTBI primers and Arm-PCR of CDR3 regions were used to build the TCR beta libraries. From the multiplex PCR reads, TCRdb called clonotypes with MiXCR, one entry per CDR3 protein. The sample includes 400,000 to 550,000 distinct CDR3 sequences, 15% seen only once; the top ten take 16%. This clonotype was picked up a small number of times. The antigen is undetermined. Study-wide results and caveats: Peripheral blood was the sole material, not thyroid tissue.

Indicated time point: newly diagnosed GD, antithyroid drugs for less than 3 months. Preparation of the TCR library used RNA extracted from PBMCs. Patient provenance is recorded as an endocrinology department in Xi'an, China. Germline V gives CDR1 SGHNT, CDR2 YYREEE (reference sequence). This CDR3 is 11 amino acids long. The V end was cut by 3 bases, the J end by 6 bases, with 6 bases between. These records were also assigned to another study, of T cells in Graves' hyperthyroidism and ophthalmopathy. In that study: With a duration under 2 months, the hyperthyroidism was newly diagnosed in patients aged 18 to 65. Each diagnosis was grounded in clinical symptoms, serum thyroxine and TRAb, thyroid ultrasound, and orbital computed tomography.

This sequence joins TRBV5-4 and TRBJ1-2; D call uncertain. The sequenced sample was peripheral blood mononuclear cells (PBMCs), obtained at new diagnosis, from a patient treated with antithyroid drugs. This clonotype was sampled from a woman in her 30s with Graves disease. In DNA form, the CDR3 reads TGTGCCAGCAGCTCACCAAATGGCTACACCTTC. This sequence encodes CASSSPNGYTF.